This T cell receptor (beta chain) was observed in a study of blood T cell repertoires in COVID-19. As for the study in general: The United States, Italy and Spain provided the acute and convalescent COVID-19 samples. PBMCs, B-cell-depleted T cells, or T cells provided the cDNA or gDNA that made up the material.

Authors' analysis steps: Nucleated cell number was recorded as an estimate derived from reference gene primer amplification. Sequencing was performed with immunoSEQ multiplex PCR; in TCRdb, only in-frame clones are kept and a portion is missing. V and J calls and clone size are those listed in that table; D and trimming were worked out from the DNA. This sample has about 44,000 clones, with around 87% found just once. J gave up 5 bases and V 4 bases, and 10 bases lay outside the gene matches. CDR1 is MDHEN and CDR2 is SYDVKM in the germline V gene. This CDR3 spans 15 amino acids. Specimen: peripheral blood. The V and J genes are TRBV28 and TRBJ1-2, with 7 bases that match TRBD1. This TCR derives from a woman older than 75 in a cohort sampled during active or convalescent COVID-19. Here the CDR3 DNA reads TGTGCCAGCAGTTCCACGGGACAGCCTTATTATGGCTACACCTTC. It encodes CASSSTGQPYYGYTF.